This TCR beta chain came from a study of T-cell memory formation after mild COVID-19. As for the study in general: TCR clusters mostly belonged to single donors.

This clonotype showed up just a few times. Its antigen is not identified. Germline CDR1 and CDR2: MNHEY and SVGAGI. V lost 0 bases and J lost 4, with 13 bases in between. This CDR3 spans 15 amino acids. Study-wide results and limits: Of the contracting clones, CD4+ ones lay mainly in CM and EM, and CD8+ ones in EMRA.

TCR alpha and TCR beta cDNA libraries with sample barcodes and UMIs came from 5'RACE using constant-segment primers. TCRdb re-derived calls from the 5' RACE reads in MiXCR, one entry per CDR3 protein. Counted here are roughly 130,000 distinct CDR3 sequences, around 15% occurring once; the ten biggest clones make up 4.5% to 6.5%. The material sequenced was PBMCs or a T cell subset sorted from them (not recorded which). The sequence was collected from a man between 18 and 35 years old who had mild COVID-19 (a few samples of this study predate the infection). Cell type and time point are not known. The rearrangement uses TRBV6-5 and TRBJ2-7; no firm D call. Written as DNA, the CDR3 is TGTGCCAGCAGTTACTCGATTTTAGGCGGATACGAGCAGTACTTC. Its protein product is CASSYSILGGYEQYF.